The present entry profiles one TCR beta chain with its context. There are a few counts of this clonotype. The target of this receptor is not known. No base quality values were provided; no much bigger clone lies one nucleotide off. Library creation used 5' RACE. Instrument on record: Illumina HiSeq 2500. The second PCR ran for about 6 to 11 cycles and used a J-beta primer mix along with a sample-barcoded 5' primer. A template-switch 5' adaptor carrying 12 random nucleotides introduced a unique molecular identifier onto each TCR beta cDNA molecule. Each sample yielded at least 3 million CDR3-containing paired-end reads. The Mint cDNA synthesis kit, primed by a TRBC-specific oligonucleotide, was used to synthesize first-strand cDNA from all RNA. All cDNA was treated with uracil-DNA glycosylase and then went through a first 18-cycle PCR with the universal primers M1SS and BC2_uni_R. The authors processed their data as follows. For normalization, 1 million high-quality reads were randomly selected from each sample, with every read carrying a distinct molecular identifier. Reads sharing molecular identifiers were discarded rather than binned into consensus sequences. MiTCR, set to a Q25 quality threshold and the strictest error-elimination algorithm, was used for CDR3 identification, clonotype clustering and error correction. A nonparametric unseen species model with Euler transformation was used to estimate lower-bound total TCR beta diversity. TCRdb reprocessing: public reads trimmed at Q25 with fastp, clones called with MiXCR, in-frame beta chains kept. All rows with the same CDR3 protein become a single entry with the most common DNA and genes. TCRdb, rather than the study authors, made the V and J calls. In all, the sample holds roughly 2 million distinct CDR3 sequences, and roughly 50% of those were seen once. The ten largest clones capture around 2.1% of the sample.

Systemically healthy Caucasian individuals from Russia, some 36 in total and aged roughly 6 to 100 years, were included as donors. Each donor gave about 10 milliliters of peripheral blood, drawn into EDTA-treated Vacutainer tubes. Ficoll-Paque density-gradient centrifugation was used to isolate PBMCs, with at least 7 million obtained per sample. Trizol reagent was used to extract total RNA from the PBMCs, yielding at least 5 micrograms per sample. For every donor, an aliquot of PBMCs went through flow cytometry to measure the percentages of naive CD45RAhigh/CD27high T cells. Reading from cysteine to phenylalanine, the CDR3 counts 14 amino acids. The read is trimmed to its CDR3 DNA, 42 bases read in frame from base 1. CDR1 is given as MDHEN and CDR2 as SYDVKM, both from the germline V gene. V is clipped by 6 bases and J by 0 bases, and the sequence between their germline boundaries is 11 bases long.

This entry belongs to a study of blood T cells in healthy people across ages (dated by TCRdb to 2014 to 2015). Some background on the complete study: In model experiments, template switching captured about one uniquely barcoded TCR beta cDNA molecule for every two T cells. To avoid experimental bias, donors of different ages were spread randomly across the sequencing lanes. For two donors (one aged 18 to 29 and one aged 80 or older), the study analyzed two additional independent replicas of 1 million unique cDNA reads from the same blood draw. The donors were divided into four age groups: young (average approximately 17 years), middle-aged (about 40), aged (approximately 62) and long-lived (roughly 82). To track age-related changes in TCR beta repertoire diversity, the study relied on deep sequencing normalized with unique cDNA molecular identifiers.

The paper as a whole reports these results and caveats: Compared with the aged group, the long-lived group had more naive CD4+ T cells, fewer expanded clones and increased TCR diversity, suggesting age selection. As age increased, observed TCR beta diversity per million T cells dropped in a roughly linear way, and a significant reduction was already evident by age about 40. Because the CMV infection status of the donors was unknown, age-related changes in expanded clonotypes may potentially have been confounded. Estimates of total diversity based on one million sequenced T cells were considered lower bounds and underestimates. Because profiling used bulk unsorted PBMCs, naive and antigen-experienced compartments could not be compared conclusively. The percentage of naive T cells measured by flow cytometry correlated strongly with observed TCR beta diversity.

The TCR sequence derives from a woman aged 40 to 50 in good health. Material: blood. The chain joins TRBV28 to TRBJ2-5, with the identity of the D gene unclear. The nucleotides read TGTGCCAGCAGGGACCTCGCGTACCAAGAGACCCAGTACTTC. Protein translation: CASRDLAYQETQYF.